This is a list of T cell receptor beta chains from one sample in a study of blood T cell repertoires in COVID-19. Produced via immunoSEQ multiplex PCR; TCRdb's table is partial and in-frame only. Of 150,000 or so clones in the sample, approximately 85% are singletons; the top ten hold about 0.63%. Sequencing input: peripheral blood. Receptor source: a man aged 55 to 70 with COVID-19, enrolled during active disease. The CDR3 runs from the conserved cysteine through the conserved F or W. D genes are given only for firm matches. Clone size is not always given. Where it is, it says once, few, many or a class for expanded clones.

D	V	J	size	length	DNA	CDR3
TRBD2	TRBV7-3	TRBJ2-1	.	15	TGTGCCAGCAGCCCGACTAGCGGGGGTTACAATGAGCAGTTCTTC	CASSPTSGGYNEQFF
.	TRBV27	TRBJ1-5	once	17	TGTGCCAGCAGTTTAGGACAGCCTATTCCACTCAATCAGCCCCAGCATTTT	CASSLGQPIPLNQPQHF
.	TRBV19	TRBJ1-1	.	17	TGTGCCAGTAGTATAGGTTTAACAGGGTCTTGGGGCACTGAAGCTTTCTTT	CASSIGLTGSWGTEAFF
TRBD1	TRBV6-5	TRBJ1-3	.	15	TGTGCCAGCAGACCAATGGACAGGGGAGGAAACACCATATATTTT	CASRPMDRGGNTIYF
.	TRBV5-8	TRBJ1-1	.	16	TGTGCCAGCAGCTTGGACGGTTACCGGGTGAACACTGAAGCTTTCTTT	CASSLDGYRVNTEAFF
TRBD2	TRBV11-2	TRBJ2-2	.	16	TGTGCCAGCAGCTTCCTAGCGGGGGGGCCCTCCGGGGAGCTGTTTTTT	CASSFLAGGPSGELFF
TRBD1	TRBV9	TRBJ2-3	.	15	TGTGCCAGCAGCCGACGGCAGGGGGGCACAGATACGCAGTATTTT	CASSRRQGGTDTQYF
.	TRBV18	TRBJ1-1	.	15	TGCGCCAGCTCACCCCAGGACAGCCGGAACACTGAAGCTTTCTTT	CASSPQDSRNTEAFF
TRBD1	TRBV5-8	TRBJ2-7	.	14	TGTGCCAGCAGCTCCCGGACAGGTCAAAACGAGCAGTACTTC	CASSSRTGQNEQYF
.	TRBV11-2	TRBJ1-5	few	13	TGTGCCAGCAGCGCACAGGGAAATCAGCCCCAGCATTTT	CASSAQGNQPQHF
TRBD1	TRBV18	TRBJ1-5	.	22	TGTGCCAGCTCACCCACGAATTTACCCCCGGGGACAGGGGGGAAGGGCAATCAGCCCCAGCATTTT	CASSPTNLPPGTGGKGNQPQHF
.	TRBV18	TRBJ1-6	.	14	TGTGCCAGCTCACCAATCCAGCAGGGTTCACCCCTCCACTTT	CASSPIQQGSPLHF
TRBD1	TRBV2	TRBJ1-1	once	15	TGTGCCAGCGGGGAAGGGGGCCATGGGAACACTGAAGCTTTCTTT	CASGEGGHGNTEAFF
TRBD2	TRBV19	TRBJ2-1	.	15	TGTGCCAGTAGACTAGCGGGGACGTCCTACAATGAGCAGTTCTTC	CASRLAGTSYNEQFF
TRBD2	TRBV6-4	TRBJ2-5	few	16	TGTGCCAGCAGTGAAGGGACTAGCGGGGGCCAAGAGACCCAGTACTTC	CASSEGTSGGQETQYF
TRBD1	TRBV4-3	TRBJ1-3	.	15	TGCGCCAGCAGCCAAGGACAGGGGACTGGAAACACCATATATTTT	CASSQGQGTGNTIYF
.	TRBV28	TRBJ1-1	.	14	TGTGCCAGCAGTTTAGGTACTGCCTACACTGAAGCTTTCTTT	CASSLGTAYTEAFF
TRBD2	TRBV29-1	TRBJ2-1	.	13	TGCAGCGTTGTTGGACTAGCGATAAATGAGCAGTTCTTC	CSVVGLAINEQFF
.	TRBV30	TRBJ2-5	.	15	TGTGCCTGGACCCCCGACACAGGGCCCCAAGAGACCCAGTACTTC	CAWTPDTGPQETQYF
.	TRBV2	TRBJ1-2	.	19	TGTGCCAGCAATGGGCTAATGACAGCGAATACAAAAGCTAACTATGGCTACACCTTC	CASNGLMTANTKANYGYTF
.	TRBV6-5	TRBJ1-3	.	16	TGTGCCAGCAGTTTTAGGCAGGGATATACTGGAAACACCATATATTTT	CASSFRQGYTGNTIYF
TRBD1	TRBV5-6	TRBJ1-1	.	13	TGTGCCAGCAGTTTAGACAGGGACACTGAAGCTTTCTTT	CASSLDRDTEAFF
.	TRBV29-1	TRBJ2-5	few	13	TGCAGCGTTGAGGTCACAGGCCCGGAGACCCAGTACTTC	CSVEVTGPETQYF
.	TRBV5-1	TRBJ1-3	.	15	TGCGCCAGCAGCTTGACCAGCGTGGCTGGAAACACCATATATTTT	CASSLTSVAGNTIYF
TRBD1	TRBV18	TRBJ1-2	.	18	TGTGCCAGCTCACTTTCCCGGGACAGGATAGCGGGTGGCTATGGCTACACCTTC	CASSLSRDRIAGGYGYTF
TRBD2	TRBV5-6	TRBJ2-1	.	16	TGTGCCAGCAGCGTCGGGACTAGCGGGAGTGTCAATGAGCAGTTCTTC	CASSVGTSGSVNEQFF
.	TRBV6-2/TRBV6-3	TRBJ2-2	.	16	TGTGCCAGCAGTCACCTAGGGGAGGCGAACACCGGGGAGCTGTTTTTT	CASSHLGEANTGELFF
.	TRBV7-2	TRBJ2-7	.	15	TGTGCCAGCAGCCCGCGGCCATCCGGAAACTACGAGCAGTACTTC	CASSPRPSGNYEQYF
TRBD1	TRBV6-2/TRBV6-3	TRBJ2-1	.	15	TGTGCCAGCAGCCGGACAGGGGCCGCGAGTAATGAGCAGTTCTTC	CASSRTGAASNEQFF